This TCR beta chain was captured in a study of identical twins (dated by TCRdb to about 2016). General notes on the study: TCR alpha and beta repertoires from monozygotic twins, unrelated adults of various ages and cord blood were deep-sequenced to test whether fetal clonotypes persist. To rule out contamination, the twin experiments were replicated at different times with different library preparation protocols.

Concerning this clonotype itself: Its target antigen remains unknown. Base quality data are lacking; no much larger clone is found one base away.

Study-wide findings and limitations: Out-of-frame TCR alpha sharing in monozygotic twins was systematically underestimated by recombination models, whereas sharing between unrelated individuals was in agreement with the recombination models. A weaker excess of twin sharing was found in beta out-of-frame sequences because the signal-to-noise ratio was lowered by fewer shared sequences. Abundant cord blood beta clonotypes carried fewer insertions; young adult naive repertoires showed a weaker similar trend, while memory repertoires showed none. Compared with coincidental sharing between unrelated individuals, out-of-frame TCR alpha sequences shared between twins had an excess of sequences with low generation probability. Invariant T cells such as MAIT and iNKT could partly confound zero-insertion analyses, though diverse VJ usage argued against this for most clonotypes. Because the same donors could not be followed over many years, conclusions were based on cross-sectional statistical analysis.

The method was 5' RACE. The sequencing machine was an Illumina HiSeq 2000. A universal primer binding site was introduced by template switching, and a unique molecular identifier was present in the final cDNA, enabling accurate counting of TCR cDNA molecules. First-strand cDNA for TCR alpha and beta chains was synthesized from specific primers in the conserved constant-segment region. To control for contamination, every cDNA library carried two barcodes: a SMART-Mk sample barcode plus Illumina barcodes. Two successive PCR steps introduced TruSeq adapter sequences along with Illumina sample barcodes. The Illumina HiSeq platform was used with custom primers to sequence TCR alpha and beta cDNA libraries. On the authors' methods: MiGEC processed the raw reads to extract unique molecular identifiers, while MiXCR was used to determine the CDR3 positions. For each individual, recombination models were inferred using an EM algorithm with the repgenHMM and IGoR tools. Shared clonotype analysis was performed with the tcR package in R, normalizing sharing by the product of cloneset sizes. To study raw recombination without the effects of thymic and clonal selection, out-of-frame nonproductive sequences were analyzed. TCRdb trimmed the raw reads at Q25, called clones with MiXCR and kept productive beta chains. Every distinct CDR3 protein forms one entry, paired with its most common genes and DNA. None of the V and J calls come from the authors' own analysis; TCRdb made them. In this sample the table shows about 460,000 distinct CDR3 sequences, 13% to 15% of which occur a single time. 0.5% to 0.65% of the sample is in the top ten clones.

All donors were healthy Caucasians. The twin cohort comprised three pairs of female monozygotic twins, all aged roughly 18 to 30 years. Positive isolation kits from Invitrogen were used to isolate the CD4+ and CD8+ T cell populations. In addition, the sample was reused for a study of yellow fever vaccine responses in identical twins. The second paper further reports: The authors reported that the T cell response to vaccination in identical twins appeared partly convergent and partly personalized. In identical twins, the study followed T cell clones that responded to the vaccine with precision.

The TCR originated in a woman under 30 in good health. Input material: CD4+ T cells sorted from blood.

The nucleotides read TGTGCCAGCAGAGCAAGCGGGGGGGTGGTTACGCAGTATTTT. The resulting protein is CASRASGGVVTQYF. In this chain, TRBV27 is recombined with TRBJ2-3; 10 bases in between match TRBD2. Counted from cysteine to phenylalanine, this CDR3 has 14 amino acids. The sequence is cut down to CDR3 DNA, 42 bases in frame from base 1. Trimmed from V: 6 bases; trimmed from J: 8 bases; junction bases lacking a gene match: 8. Taken from the germline V gene (reference sequence), the CDR1 and CDR2 loops are MNHEY and SMNVEV.